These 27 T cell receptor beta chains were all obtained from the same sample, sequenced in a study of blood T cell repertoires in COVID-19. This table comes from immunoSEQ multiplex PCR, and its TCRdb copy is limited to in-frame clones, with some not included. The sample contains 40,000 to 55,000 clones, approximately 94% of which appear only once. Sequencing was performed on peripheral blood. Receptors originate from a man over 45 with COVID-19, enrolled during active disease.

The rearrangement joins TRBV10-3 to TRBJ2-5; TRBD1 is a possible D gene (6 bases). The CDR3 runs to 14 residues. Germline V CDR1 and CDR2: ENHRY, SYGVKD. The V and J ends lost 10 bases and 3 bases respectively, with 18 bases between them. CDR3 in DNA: TGTGCCAGCACACGGACAGCTACAGAAGAGACCCAGTACTTC. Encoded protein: CASTRTATEETQYF.

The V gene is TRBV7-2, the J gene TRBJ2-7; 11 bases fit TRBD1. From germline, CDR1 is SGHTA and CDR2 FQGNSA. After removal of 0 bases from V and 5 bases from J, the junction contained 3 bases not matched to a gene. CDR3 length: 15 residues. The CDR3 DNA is TGTGCCAGCAGCTTAGCCGGGACAGGGGGAGACGAGCAGTACTTC. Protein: CASSLAGTGGDEQYF. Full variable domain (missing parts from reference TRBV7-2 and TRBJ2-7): GAGVSQSPSNKVTEKGKDVELRCDPISGHTALYWYRQSLGQGLEFLIYFQGNSAPDKSGLPSDRFSAERTGGSVSTLTIQRTQQEDSAVYLCASSLAGTGGDEQYFGPGTRLTVT.

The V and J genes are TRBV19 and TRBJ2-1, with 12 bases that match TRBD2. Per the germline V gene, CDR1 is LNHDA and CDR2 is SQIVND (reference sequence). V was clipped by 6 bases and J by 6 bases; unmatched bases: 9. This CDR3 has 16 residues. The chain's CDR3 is CASSVFPSGRGNEQFF. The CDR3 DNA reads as TGTGCCAGTAGCGTATTTCCTAGCGGGAGGGGCAATGAGCAGTTCTTC.

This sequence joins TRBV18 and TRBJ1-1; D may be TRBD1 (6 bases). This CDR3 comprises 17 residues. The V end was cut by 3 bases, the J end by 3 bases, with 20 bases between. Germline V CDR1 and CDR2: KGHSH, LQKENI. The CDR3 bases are TGTGCCAGCTCACCGTTCAACCCACAGGGTACGGACACTGAAGCTTTCTTT. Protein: CASSPFNPQGTDTEAFF. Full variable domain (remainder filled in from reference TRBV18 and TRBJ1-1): NAGVMQNPRHLVRRRGQEARLRCSPMKGHSHVYWYRQLPEEGLKFMVYLQKENIIDESGMPKERFSAEFPKEGPSILRIQQVVRGDSAAYFCASSPFNPQGTDTEAFFGQGTRLTVV.

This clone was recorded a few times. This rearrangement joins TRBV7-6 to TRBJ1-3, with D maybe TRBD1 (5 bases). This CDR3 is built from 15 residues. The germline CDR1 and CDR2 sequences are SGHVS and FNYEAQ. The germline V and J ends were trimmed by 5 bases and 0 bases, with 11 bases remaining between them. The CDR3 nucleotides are TGTGCCAGCAGCCCGACAGTCGGCTCTGGAAACACCATATATTTT. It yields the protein CASSPTVGSGNTIYF.

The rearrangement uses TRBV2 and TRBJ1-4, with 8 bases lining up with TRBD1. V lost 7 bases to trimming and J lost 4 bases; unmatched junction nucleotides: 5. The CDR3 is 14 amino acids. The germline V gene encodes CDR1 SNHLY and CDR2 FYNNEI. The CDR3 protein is CASTGGKGNEKLFF. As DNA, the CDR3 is TGTGCCAGCACAGGGGGCAAGGGTAATGAAAAACTGTTTTTT.

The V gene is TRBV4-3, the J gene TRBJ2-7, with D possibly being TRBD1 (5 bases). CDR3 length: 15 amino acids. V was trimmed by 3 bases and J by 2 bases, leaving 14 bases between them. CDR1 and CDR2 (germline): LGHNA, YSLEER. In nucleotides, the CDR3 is TGCGCCAGCAGCCACATGACAGCGATTCCCTACGAGCAGTACTTC. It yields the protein CASSHMTAIPYEQYF.

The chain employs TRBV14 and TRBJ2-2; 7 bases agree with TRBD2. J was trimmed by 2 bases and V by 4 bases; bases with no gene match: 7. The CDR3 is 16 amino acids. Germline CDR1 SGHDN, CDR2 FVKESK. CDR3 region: CASSPSGTINTGELFF. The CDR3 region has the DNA TGTGCCAGCAGCCCCTCCGGGACTATAAACACCGGGGAGCTGTTTTTT. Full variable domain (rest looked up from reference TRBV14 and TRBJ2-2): EAGVTQFPSHSVIEKGQTVTLRCDPISGHDNLYWYRRVMGKEIKFLLHFVKESKQDESGMPNNRFLAERTGGTYSTLKVQPAELEDSGVYFCASSPSGTINTGELFFGEGSRLTVL.

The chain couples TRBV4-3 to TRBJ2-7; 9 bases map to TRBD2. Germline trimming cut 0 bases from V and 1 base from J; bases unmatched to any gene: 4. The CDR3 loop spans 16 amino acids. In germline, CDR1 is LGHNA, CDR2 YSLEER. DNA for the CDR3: TGCGCCAGCAGCCAAGACAGGCTAGCGGGATCCTACGAGCAGTACTTC. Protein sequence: CASSQDRLAGSYEQYF.

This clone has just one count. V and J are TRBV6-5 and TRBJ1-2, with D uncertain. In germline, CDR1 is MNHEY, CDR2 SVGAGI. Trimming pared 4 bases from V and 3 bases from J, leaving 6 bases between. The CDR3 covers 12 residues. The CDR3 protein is CASSSLYYGYTF. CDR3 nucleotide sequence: TGTGCCAGCAGTTCACTATACTATGGCTACACCTTC.

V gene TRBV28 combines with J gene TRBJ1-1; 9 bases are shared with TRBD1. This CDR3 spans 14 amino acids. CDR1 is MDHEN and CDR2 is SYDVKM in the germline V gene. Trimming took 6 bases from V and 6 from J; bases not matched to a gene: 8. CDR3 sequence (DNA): TGTGCCAGCAGCTCCGGGACAGGGCAACCTGAAGCTTTCTTT. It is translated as CASSSGTGQPEAFF.

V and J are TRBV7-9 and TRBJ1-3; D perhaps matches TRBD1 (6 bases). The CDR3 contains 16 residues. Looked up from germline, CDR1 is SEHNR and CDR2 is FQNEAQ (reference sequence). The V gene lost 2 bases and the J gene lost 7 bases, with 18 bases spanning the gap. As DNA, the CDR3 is TGTGCCAGCAGCTTATCAACCGGGACAATGGGGAACACCATATATTTT. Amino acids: CASSLSTGTMGNTIYF.

The CDR3 nucleotides read TGTGCCAGCAGTTTACAGGCAGGGGGCAACTATGGCTACACCTTC. Residues: CASSLQAGGNYGYTF. The rearrangement uses TRBV27 and TRBJ1-2, with 8 bases fitting TRBD1. CDR1 is MNHEY, CDR2 SMNVEV, per germline (reference sequence). The CDR3 has 15 residues. V lost 2 bases and J lost 2; bases outside the gene matches: 4.

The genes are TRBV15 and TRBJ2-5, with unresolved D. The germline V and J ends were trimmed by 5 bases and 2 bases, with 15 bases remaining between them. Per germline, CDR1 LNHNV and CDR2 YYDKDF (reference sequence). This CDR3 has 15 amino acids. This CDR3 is CATSERLVRQETQYF. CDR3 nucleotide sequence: TGTGCCACCAGCGAGAGGTTGGTACGGCAAGAGACCCAGTACTTC.

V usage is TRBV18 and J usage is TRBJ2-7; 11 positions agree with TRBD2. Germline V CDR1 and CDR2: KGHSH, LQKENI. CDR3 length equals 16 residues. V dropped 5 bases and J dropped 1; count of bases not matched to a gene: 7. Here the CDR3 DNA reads TGTGCCAGCTCATCGACCGGGACTAGCGGTTCCTACGAGCAGTACTTC. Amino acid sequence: CASSSTGTSGSYEQYF.

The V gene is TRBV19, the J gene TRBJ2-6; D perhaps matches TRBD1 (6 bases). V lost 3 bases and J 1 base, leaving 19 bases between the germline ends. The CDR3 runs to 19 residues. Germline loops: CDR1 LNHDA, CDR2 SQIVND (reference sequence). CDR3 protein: CASSMWRPGVVSGANVLTF. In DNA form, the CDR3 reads TGTGCCAGTAGTATGTGGCGGCCAGGGGTGGTGTCTGGGGCCAACGTCCTGACTTTC. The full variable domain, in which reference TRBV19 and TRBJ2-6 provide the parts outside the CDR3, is DGGITQSPKYLFRKEGQNVTLSCEQNLNHDAMYWYRQDPGQGLRLIYYSQIVNDFQKGDIAEGYSVSREKKESFPLTVTSAQKNPTAFYLCASSMWRPGVVSGANVLTFGAGSRLTVL.

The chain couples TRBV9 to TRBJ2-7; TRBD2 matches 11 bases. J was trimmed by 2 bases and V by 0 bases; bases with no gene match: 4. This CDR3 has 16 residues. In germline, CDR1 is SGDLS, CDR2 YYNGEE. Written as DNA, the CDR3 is TGTGCCAGCAGCGTAGTGGCTAGCGGGGGGACCTACGAGCAGTACTTC. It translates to CASSVVASGGTYEQYF.

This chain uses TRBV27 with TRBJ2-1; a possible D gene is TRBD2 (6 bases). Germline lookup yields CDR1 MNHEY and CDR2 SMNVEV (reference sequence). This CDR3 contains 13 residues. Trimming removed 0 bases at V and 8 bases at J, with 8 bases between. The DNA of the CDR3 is TGTGCCAGCAGTTTATCGCCGGGGGATGAGCAGTTCTTC. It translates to CASSLSPGDEQFF.

CDR3 amino acids: CASSYERASSGTQYF. The DNA for the CDR3 is TGTGCCAGCAGTTACGAGCGGGCGTCTAGCGGGACCCAGTACTTC. V and J are TRBV6-2 or TRBV6-3 and TRBJ2-5; 7 bases match TRBD2. This CDR3 has 15 amino acids. Germline trimming cut 2 bases from V and 7 bases from J; bases unmatched to any gene: 10. Germline loops: CDR1 MNHEY, CDR2 SVGEGT.

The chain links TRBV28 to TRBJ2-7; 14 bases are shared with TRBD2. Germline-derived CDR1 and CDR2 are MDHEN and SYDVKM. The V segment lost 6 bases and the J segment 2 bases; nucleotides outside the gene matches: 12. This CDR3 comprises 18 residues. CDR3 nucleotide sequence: TGTGCCAGCAGGACTTCGGGGGGGACTAGCGGGAGAGCCTACGAGCAGTACTTC. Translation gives CASRTSGGTSGRAYEQYF.

The DNA for the CDR3 is TGTGCCAGCAGTACCTCGAAGACTAGCGGGAGAAGGGGGAAAGAGACCCAGTACTTC. Protein: CASSTSKTSGRRGKETQYF. The V gene is TRBV28, the J gene TRBJ2-5; 12 bases align to TRBD2. Trimming removed 5 bases from V and 3 bases from J; junction bases left unmatched: 16. The length of the CDR3 is 19 residues. Germline V lookup: CDR1 MDHEN, CDR2 SYDVKM. Full variable domain (outside the CDR3, taken from reference TRBV28 and TRBJ2-5): DVKVTQSSRYLVKRTGEKVFLECVQDMDHENMFWYRQDPGLGLRLIYFSYDVKMKEKGDIPEGYSVSREKKERFSLILESASTNQTSMYLCASSTSKTSGRRGKETQYFGPGTRLLVL.

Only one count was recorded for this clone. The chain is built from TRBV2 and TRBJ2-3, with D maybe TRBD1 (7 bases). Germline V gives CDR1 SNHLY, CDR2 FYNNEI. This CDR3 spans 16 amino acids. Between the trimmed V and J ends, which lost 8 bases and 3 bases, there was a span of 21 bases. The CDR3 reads CASGKEGAGGTDTQYF. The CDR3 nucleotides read TGTGCCAGCGGCAAGGAGGGGGCGGGTGGTACAGATACGCAGTATTTT.

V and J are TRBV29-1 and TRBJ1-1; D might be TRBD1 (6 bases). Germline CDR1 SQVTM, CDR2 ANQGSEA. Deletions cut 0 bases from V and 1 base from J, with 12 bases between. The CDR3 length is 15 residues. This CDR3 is CSVEDRGRGNTEAFF. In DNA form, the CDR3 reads TGCAGCGTTGAAGATCGGGGCAGGGGGAACACTGAAGCTTTCTTT.

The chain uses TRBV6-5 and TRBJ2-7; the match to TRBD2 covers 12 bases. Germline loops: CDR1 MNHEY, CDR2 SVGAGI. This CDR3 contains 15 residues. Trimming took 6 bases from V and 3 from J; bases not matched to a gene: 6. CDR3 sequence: CASSIGLAGIYEQYF. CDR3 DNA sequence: TGTGCCAGCAGCATAGGACTAGCGGGAATCTACGAGCAGTACTTC.

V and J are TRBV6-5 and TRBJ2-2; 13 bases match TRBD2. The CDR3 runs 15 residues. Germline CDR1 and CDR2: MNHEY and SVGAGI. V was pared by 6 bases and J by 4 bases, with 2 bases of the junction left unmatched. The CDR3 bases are TGTGCCAGCAGCAGGACTAGCGGGAGCACCGGGGAGCTGTTTTTT. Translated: CASSRTSGSTGELFF.

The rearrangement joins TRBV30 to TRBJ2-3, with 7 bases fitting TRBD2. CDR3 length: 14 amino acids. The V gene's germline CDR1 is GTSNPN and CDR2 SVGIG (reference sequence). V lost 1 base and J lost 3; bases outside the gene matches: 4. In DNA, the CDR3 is TGTGCCTGGAGTGGCGGGGGTCGGACAGATACGCAGTATTTT. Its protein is CAWSGGGRTDTQYF.

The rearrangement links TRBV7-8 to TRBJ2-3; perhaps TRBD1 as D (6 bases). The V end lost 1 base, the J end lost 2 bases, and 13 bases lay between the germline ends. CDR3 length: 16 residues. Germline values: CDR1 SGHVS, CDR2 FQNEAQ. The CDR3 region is CASSLVTGWDTDTQYF. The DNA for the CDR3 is TGTGCCAGCAGCTTAGTAACAGGGTGGGACACAGATACGCAGTATTTT.